This T cell receptor (beta chain) comes out of a study of cytomegalovirus exposure and HLA in healthy donors. PCR was performed using 60 Vbeta and 13 Jbeta primers. The repertoire was sequenced with immunoSEQ multiplex PCR; TCRdb's copy has only in-frame clones and lacks some. The table records approximately 130,000 clones, approximately 60% of them present only once. V lost 2 bases and J 8 bases, leaving 19 bases between the germline ends. This CDR3 has 16 amino acids. Germline V CDR1 and CDR2: MNHNY, SVGAGI (reference sequence). Broader study findings: A later analysis reportedly found that, within productive TCRs, an Asian-associated ancestry cluster had fewer N-insertions than the mean observed across the approximately 700 donors.

As to this clone: Its cognate antigen is unknown.

The sample was PBMCs. The chain joins TRBV6-6 to TRBJ2-1, with D unresolved. The receptor was isolated from a woman aged 40 to 50 in good health and CMV-seronegative. The CDR3 DNA sequence: TGTGCCAGCAGTTACCTCTATCGTGAAGATCTGCATGAGCAGTTCTTC. Its translation is CASSYLYREDLHEQFF.